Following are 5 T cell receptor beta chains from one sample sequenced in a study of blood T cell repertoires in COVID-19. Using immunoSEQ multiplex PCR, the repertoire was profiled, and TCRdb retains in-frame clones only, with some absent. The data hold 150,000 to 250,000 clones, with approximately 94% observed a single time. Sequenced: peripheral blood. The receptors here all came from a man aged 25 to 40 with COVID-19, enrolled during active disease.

CDR3: CASSSLDRAYGYTF. DNA of the CDR3: TGTGCCAGCAGTTCACTGGACAGGGCTTATGGCTACACCTTC. V gene TRBV27 combines with J gene TRBJ1-2; 8 bases match TRBD1. The germline gives CDR1 MNHEY, CDR2 SMNVEV (reference sequence). Germline trimming cut 4 bases from V and 5 bases from J; bases unmatched to any gene: 6. The CDR3 runs to 14 residues.

The chain's CDR3 is CASSLSQGAYNEQFF. CDR3 sequence (DNA): TGTGCCAGCAGTTTAAGCCAGGGGGCTTACAATGAGCAGTTCTTC. The rearrangement joins TRBV27 to TRBJ2-1, with 8 bases aligning to TRBD1. This CDR3 comprises 15 residues. Germline CDR1 reads MNHEY; CDR2 reads SMNVEV (reference sequence). J lost 4 bases, V lost 2 bases, and 4 bases had no gene match.

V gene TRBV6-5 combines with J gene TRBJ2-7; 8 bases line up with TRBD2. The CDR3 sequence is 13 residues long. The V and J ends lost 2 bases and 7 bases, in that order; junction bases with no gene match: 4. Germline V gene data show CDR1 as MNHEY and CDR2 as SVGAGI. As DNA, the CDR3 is TGTGCCAGCAGTTACCGCGGGGGGTGGGAGCAGTACTTC. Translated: CASSYRGGWEQYF.

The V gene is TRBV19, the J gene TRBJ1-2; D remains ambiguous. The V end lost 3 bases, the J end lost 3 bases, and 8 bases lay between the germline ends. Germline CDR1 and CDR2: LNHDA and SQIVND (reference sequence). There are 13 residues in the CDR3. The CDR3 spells CASSIAGHYGYTF. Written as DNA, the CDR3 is TGTGCCAGTAGTATCGCAGGCCACTATGGCTACACCTTC. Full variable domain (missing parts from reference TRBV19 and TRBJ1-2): DGGITQSPKYLFRKEGQNVTLSCEQNLNHDAMYWYRQDPGQGLRLIYYSQIVNDFQKGDIAEGYSVSREKKESFPLTVTSAQKNPTAFYLCASSIAGHYGYTFGSGTRLTVV.

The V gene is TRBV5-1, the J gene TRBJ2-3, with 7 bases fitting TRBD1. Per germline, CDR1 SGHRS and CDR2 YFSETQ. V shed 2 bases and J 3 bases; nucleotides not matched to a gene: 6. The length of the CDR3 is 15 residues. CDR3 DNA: TGCGCCAGCAGCTTTAAGGGGGCATGGACAGATACGCAGTATTTT. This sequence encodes CASSFKGAWTDTQYF.